Shown below are 20 T cell receptor beta chains from a single sample sequenced in a study of blood T cell repertoires in COVID-19. This table comes from immunoSEQ multiplex PCR, and its TCRdb copy is limited to in-frame clones, with some not included. Found here are 200,000 to 300,000 clones, about 87% of them singletons; the top ten hold 8% to 9.5%. The sequenced material came from peripheral blood. The receptors here all came from a human donor in a cohort sampled during active COVID-19.

The chain joins TRBV9 to TRBJ1-2; 9 bases are a match to TRBD1. The trim removed 3 bases at V and 2 bases at J, leaving 5 bases unmatched. Germline loops: CDR1 SGDLS, CDR2 YYNGEE. CDR3 size: 15 residues. CDR3 loop: CASSGYRGRNYGYTF. The CDR3 DNA reads as TGTGCCAGCAGCGGATACAGGGGGCGAAACTATGGCTACACCTTC.

The genes are TRBV2 and TRBJ2-1, with TRBD2 identical over 12 bases. Germline V gene sequence: CDR1 SNHLY, CDR2 FYNNEI. The CDR3 consists of 14 residues. After removal of 5 bases from V and 7 bases from J, the junction contained 3 bases not matched to a gene. The CDR3 is CASSLTSGRNEQFF. The CDR3 DNA is TGTGCCAGCAGTCTAACTAGCGGGAGGAATGAGCAGTTCTTC.

This CDR3 is CASSRGQYAGANVLTF. CDR3 nucleotide sequence: TGTGCCAGCAGTAGAGGACAGTATGCTGGGGCCAACGTCCTGACTTTC. J is TRBJ2-6 and V is TRBV6-6, with a possible D match to TRBD1 (6 bases). Per the germline V gene, CDR1 is MNHNY and CDR2 is SVGAGI (reference sequence). The CDR3 is 16 amino acids. Trimming removed 5 bases from V and 2 bases from J, with 13 bases in between.

The chain joins TRBV9 to TRBJ2-7; TRBD2 matches at 8 bases. This CDR3 contains 18 residues. CDR1 SGDLS and CDR2 YYNGEE come from the germline V gene. V trimming: 4 bases; J trimming: 0 bases; junction bases outside the gene matches: 15. The CDR3 here is CASSPQAVIAGSSYEQYF. DNA for the CDR3: TGTGCCAGCAGCCCCCAGGCAGTAATAGCGGGGAGCTCCTACGAGCAGTACTTC. The full variable domain, with the rest looked up from reference TRBV9 and TRBJ2-7, is DSGVTQTPKHLITATGQRVTLRCSPRSGDLSVYWYQQSLDQGLQFLIQYYNGEERAKGNILERFSAQQFPDLHSELNLSSLELGDSALYFCASSPQAVIAGSSYEQYFGPGTRLTVT.

This clone is a singleton in its sample. The V call is TRBV11-2, the J call TRBJ1-1; the D is unclear. CDR1 is SGHAT, CDR2 FQNNGV, per germline. V was pared by 0 bases and J by 3 bases, with 20 bases between. There are 18 residues in the CDR3. CDR3 bases: TGTGCCAGCAGCTTAGATCGGGGAGGGAGAGGGTTGGACACTGAAGCTTTCTTT. Translated: CASSLDRGGRGLDTEAFF.

In its sample, this clone was seen a few times. DNA for the CDR3: TGTGCCAGCAGGCAGACAACATTGAACACCGGGGAGCTGTTTTTT. Protein sequence: CASRQTTLNTGELFF. The V and J genes are TRBV2 and TRBJ2-2, with D hard to call. CDR1 is SNHLY, CDR2 FYNNEI, per germline. The CDR3 runs 15 residues. Trimming shortened V by 6 bases and J by 1 base, and 12 bases separated the two germline ends. Combining the CDR3 with reference TRBV2 and TRBJ2-2 gives the whole variable domain EPEVTQTPSHQVTQMGQEVILRCVPISNHLYFYWYRQILGQKVEFLVSFYNNEISEKSEIFDDQFSVERPDGSNFTLKIRSTKLEDSAMYFCASRQTTLNTGELFFGEGSRLTVL.

The V and J genes are TRBV6-5 and TRBJ2-3; D is ambiguous. This CDR3 is built from 13 residues. Germline V lookup: CDR1 MNHEY, CDR2 SVGAGI. V shed 2 bases and J shed 4 bases, with 7 bases lying between them. The CDR3 protein is CASSYARADTQYF. The CDR3 DNA follows: TGTGCCAGCAGTTACGCCCGGGCAGATACGCAGTATTTT.

The chain employs TRBV28 and TRBJ2-2, with D unresolved. V gave up 5 bases and J gave up 1 base, with 11 bases separating them. The CDR3 is made up of 15 amino acids. Per germline, CDR1 MDHEN and CDR2 SYDVKM. The CDR3 DNA follows: TGTGCCAGCAGTGGTCAGATACGGAACACCGGGGAGCTGTTTTTT. Its translation is CASSGQIRNTGELFF.

This sequence joins TRBV13 and TRBJ1-2; 10 nucleotides line up with TRBD1. With 5 bases clipped from V and 5 bases from J, the junction kept 5 bases outside the gene matches. The germline gives CDR1 PRHDT, CDR2 FYEKMQ (reference sequence). This CDR3 region has 14 residues. This CDR3 is CASSHGTGDYGYTF. The CDR3 nucleotides read TGTGCCAGCAGCCATGGGACAGGGGATTATGGCTACACCTTC.

V is TRBV2 and J is TRBJ2-1; 13 bases are a match to TRBD2. CDR1 and CDR2 (germline): SNHLY, FYNNEI. The J segment lost 6 bases and the V segment lost 6 bases, leaving 5 bases of the junction unmatched. This CDR3 has 15 amino acids. CDR3 sequence (DNA): TGTGCCAGCAGGTCAGGGACTAGCGGGACCAATGAGCAGTTCTTC. The encoded protein is CASRSGTSGTNEQFF.

The chain combines TRBV6-5 with TRBJ2-3, with 10 nucleotides matching TRBD1. The CDR3 sequence is 15 residues long. Trimming cost V 5 bases and J 4 bases; bases outside gene matches: 6. Germline loops: CDR1 MNHEY, CDR2 SVGAGI. As DNA, the CDR3 is TGTGCCAGCAGTCCCCAGACAGGGGGCGCAGATACGCAGTATTTT. Amino acid sequence: CASSPQTGGADTQYF.

V gene TRBV11-2 combines with J gene TRBJ2-3, with 9 bases lining up with TRBD2. The J segment lost 3 bases and the V segment lost 5 bases, leaving 9 bases of the junction unmatched. Per the germline V gene, CDR1 is SGHAT and CDR2 is FQNNGV. The CDR3 has 16 amino acids. CDR3 nucleotide sequence: TGTGCCAGCAGCCCGCGGGGGGGCCGGTGGACAGATACGCAGTATTTT. Protein sequence: CASSPRGGRWTDTQYF.

CDR3 in amino acids: CASSHPGEVVTYEQYF. The CDR3 coding sequence is TGCGCCAGCAGCCACCCGGGGGAGGTGGTCACCTACGAGCAGTACTTC. The rearrangement uses TRBV4-1 and TRBJ2-7; a weak D match, TRBD2 (6 bases). Germline CDR1 and CDR2: MGHRA and YSYEKL. The CDR3 has 16 residues. With 3 bases removed from V and 2 bases from J, the gap between germline ends came to 17 bases.

The chain links TRBV18 to TRBJ1-3; D may be TRBD1 (5 bases). Deletions cut 2 bases from V and 2 bases from J, with 10 bases between. Germline V gives CDR1 KGHSH, CDR2 LQKENI. The CDR3 length is 15 residues. The CDR3 coding sequence is TGTGCCAGCTCACCAGTCCGACAGACTGGAAACACCATATATTTT. It translates to CASSPVRQTGNTIYF.

This clone has more than one count but fewer than ten. The CDR3 is CASSLGGNNQPQHF. As DNA, the CDR3 is TGTGCCAGCAGCTTAGGAGGGAACAATCAGCCCCAGCATTTT. This chain links TRBV7-9 with TRBJ1-5; no clear D gene. Deletions cut 1 base from V and 3 bases from J, with 7 bases between. The CDR3 loop spans 14 amino acids. Germline V gene lookup returns CDR1 SEHNR and CDR2 FQNEAQ (reference sequence).

The chain couples TRBV24-1 to TRBJ2-7, with TRBD1 as a possible D gene (6 bases). Trimming shortened V by 4 bases and J by 6 bases, and 12 bases separated the two germline ends. The CDR3 is made up of 13 amino acids. Germline V gives CDR1 KGHDR, CDR2 SFDVKD. This CDR3 reads CATSEPTGFEQYF. CDR3 DNA: TGTGCCACCAGTGAACCGACAGGTTTCGAGCAGTACTTC.

This clone was detected only once. The chain has TRBV2 and TRBJ1-5; no reliable D call. Germline V lookup: CDR1 SNHLY, CDR2 FYNNEI. Trimming took off 2 bases at V and 7 bases at J, with 9 bases between the two ends. The CDR3 sequence is 13 residues long. The CDR3 DNA reads TGTGCCAGCAGTGAACAGGCGGGGCAGCCCCAGCATTTT. Amino acid sequence: CASSEQAGQPQHF. Full variable domain (outside the CDR3, taken from reference TRBV2 and TRBJ1-5): EPEVTQTPSHQVTQMGQEVILRCVPISNHLYFYWYRQILGQKVEFLVSFYNNEISEKSEIFDDQFSVERPDGSNFTLKIRSTKLEDSAMYFCASSEQAGQPQHFGDGTRLSIL.

The rearrangement joins TRBV10-1 to TRBJ1-5; possible D gene TRBD1, 5 bases. The CDR3 contains 13 residues. Germline V gene sequence: CDR1 WNHNN, CDR2 SYGVQD (reference sequence). The ends were cut back, 3 bases at V and 3 bases at J, with 6 bases in the middle. The CDR3 protein is CASSEGVNQPQHF. For the CDR3, the DNA is TGCGCCAGCAGTGAAGGGGTCAATCAGCCCCAGCATTTT.

The chain couples TRBV4-1 to TRBJ2-2; 15 positions match TRBD2. Germline-derived CDR1 and CDR2 are MGHRA and YSYEKL. This CDR3 has 19 residues. V was pared by 2 bases and J by 0 bases, with 4 bases of the junction left unmatched. CDR3 sequence: CASSQWGLAGGANTGELFF. The CDR3 nucleotides are TGCGCCAGCAGCCAATGGGGACTAGCGGGGGGAGCGAACACCGGGGAGCTGTTTTTT.

V and J are TRBV19 and TRBJ2-7, with D perhaps TRBD1 (6 bases). The CDR3 extends over 18 amino acids. Germline-derived CDR1 and CDR2 are LNHDA and SQIVND (reference sequence). The V end was cut by 3 bases, the J end by 9 bases, with 30 bases between. CDR3 bases: TGTGCCAGTAGTATTTGGTCAGACAGGAGTCATCCTTACGAGTGGCAGTACTTC. It is translated as CASSIWSDRSHPYEWQYF.